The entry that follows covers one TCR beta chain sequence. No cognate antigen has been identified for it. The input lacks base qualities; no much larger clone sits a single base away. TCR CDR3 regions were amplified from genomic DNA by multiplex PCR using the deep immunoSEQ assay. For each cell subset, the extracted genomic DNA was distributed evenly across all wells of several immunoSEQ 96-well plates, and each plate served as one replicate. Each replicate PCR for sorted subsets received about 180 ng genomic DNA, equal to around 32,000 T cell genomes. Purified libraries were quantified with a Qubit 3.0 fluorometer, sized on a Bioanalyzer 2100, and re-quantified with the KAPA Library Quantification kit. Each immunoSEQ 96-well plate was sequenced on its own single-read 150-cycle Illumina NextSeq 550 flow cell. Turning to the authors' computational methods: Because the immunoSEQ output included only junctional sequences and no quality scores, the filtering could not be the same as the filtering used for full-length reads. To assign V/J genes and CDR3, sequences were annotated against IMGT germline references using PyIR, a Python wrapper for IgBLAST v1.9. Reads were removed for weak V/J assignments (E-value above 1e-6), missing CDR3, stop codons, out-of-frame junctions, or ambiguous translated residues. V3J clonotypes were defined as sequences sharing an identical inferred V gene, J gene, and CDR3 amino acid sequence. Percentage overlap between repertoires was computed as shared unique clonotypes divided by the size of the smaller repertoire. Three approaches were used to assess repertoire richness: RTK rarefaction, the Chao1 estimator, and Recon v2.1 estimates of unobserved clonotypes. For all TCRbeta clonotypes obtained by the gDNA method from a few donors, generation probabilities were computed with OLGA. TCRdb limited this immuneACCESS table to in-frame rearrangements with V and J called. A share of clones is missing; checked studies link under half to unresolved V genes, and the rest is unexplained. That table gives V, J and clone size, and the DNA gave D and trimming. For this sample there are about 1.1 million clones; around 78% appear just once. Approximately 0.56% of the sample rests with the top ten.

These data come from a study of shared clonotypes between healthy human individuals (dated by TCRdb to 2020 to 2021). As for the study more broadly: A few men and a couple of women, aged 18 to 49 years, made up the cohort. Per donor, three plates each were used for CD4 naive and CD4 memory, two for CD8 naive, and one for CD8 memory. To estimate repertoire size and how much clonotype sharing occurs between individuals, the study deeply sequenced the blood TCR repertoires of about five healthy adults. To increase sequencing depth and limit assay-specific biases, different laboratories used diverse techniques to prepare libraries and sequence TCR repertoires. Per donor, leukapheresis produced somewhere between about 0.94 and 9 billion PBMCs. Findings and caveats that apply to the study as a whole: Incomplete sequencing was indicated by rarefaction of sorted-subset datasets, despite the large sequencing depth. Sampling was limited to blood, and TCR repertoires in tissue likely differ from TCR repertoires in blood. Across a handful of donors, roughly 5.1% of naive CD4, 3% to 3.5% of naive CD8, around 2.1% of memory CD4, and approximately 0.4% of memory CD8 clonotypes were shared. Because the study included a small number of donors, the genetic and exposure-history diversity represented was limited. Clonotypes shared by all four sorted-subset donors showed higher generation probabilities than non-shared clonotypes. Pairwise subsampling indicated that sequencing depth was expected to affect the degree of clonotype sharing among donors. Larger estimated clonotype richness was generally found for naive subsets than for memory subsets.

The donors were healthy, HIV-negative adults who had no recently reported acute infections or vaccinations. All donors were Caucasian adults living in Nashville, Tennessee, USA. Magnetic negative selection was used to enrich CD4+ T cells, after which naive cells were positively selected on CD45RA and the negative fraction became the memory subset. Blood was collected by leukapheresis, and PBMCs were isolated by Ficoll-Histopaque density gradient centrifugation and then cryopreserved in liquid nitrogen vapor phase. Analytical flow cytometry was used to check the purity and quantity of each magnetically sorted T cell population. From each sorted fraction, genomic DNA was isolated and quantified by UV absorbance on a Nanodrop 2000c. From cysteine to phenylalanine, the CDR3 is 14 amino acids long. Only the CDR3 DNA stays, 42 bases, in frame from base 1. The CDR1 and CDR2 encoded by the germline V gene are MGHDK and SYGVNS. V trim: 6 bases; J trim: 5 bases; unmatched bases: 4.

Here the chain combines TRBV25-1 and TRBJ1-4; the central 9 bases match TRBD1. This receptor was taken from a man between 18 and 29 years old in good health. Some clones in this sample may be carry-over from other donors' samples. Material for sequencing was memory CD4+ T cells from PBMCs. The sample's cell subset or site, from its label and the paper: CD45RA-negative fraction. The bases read TGTGCCAGCAGCTACAGGGGGCAGAATGAAAAACTGTTTTTT. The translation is CASSYRGQNEKLFF.